The 23 T cell receptor beta chains in this list originate from one sample, sequenced in a study of T cell clonality in common variable immunodeficiency. TCRdb's copy holds only in-frame clones and misses some; the assay was immunoSEQ multiplex PCR. The sample yields 50,000 to 60,000 clones, without any singletons. Sequencing was carried out using peripheral blood mononuclear cells. The receptors stem from a person aged 18 to 75 in good health.

In regard to this clone: Being one base from a much bigger clone, this may be a read error. The CDR3 goes on 3 residues after the read ends, and that part is filled in from the germline J gene. The chain joins TRBV5-6 to TRBJ2-7, with D tentatively TRBD1 (6 bases). CDR1 and CDR2 (germline): SGHDT, YYEEEE. The CDR3 consists of 13 residues. The V end was cut by 2 bases, the J end by 5 bases, with 11 bases between. The part of the CDR3 DNA that was read is TGTGCCAGCAGCTTTACAGGGCTCCACGAG. This encodes CASSFTGLHE. The whole CDR3 sequence is CASSFTGLHEQYF.

In this sample, this clone turned up many times. With the read ending 3 residues before the CDR3 end, the germline J gene is used to fill in that end. The chain recombines TRBV29-1 with TRBJ2-7; D is perhaps TRBD2 (7 bases). Trimming stripped 4 bases from V and 4 bases from J, with 17 bases between. This CDR3 region has 14 residues. Germline CDR1 and CDR2: SQVTM and ANQGSEA. The CDR3 sequence: CSVGPRGGEYEQYF. CDR3 DNA, as far as it was read: TGCAGCGTTGGGCCGAGGGGGGGGGAATACGAG.

This clone has ten or more counts. The read stops 3 residues short of the end of the CDR3; the missing end is completed from the germline J gene. The chain combines TRBV5-5 with TRBJ2-2; 9 bases align to TRBD2. The germline CDR1 and CDR2 sequences are SGHKS and YYEKEE (reference sequence). The V and J ends lost 4 bases and 7 bases, in that order; junction bases with no gene match: 5. CDR3 length equals 14 residues. CDR3 DNA, as far as it was read: TGTGCCAGCAGCACGATGACTAGCGGCGGGGAG. This translates into CASSTMTSGGE. The complete CDR3 protein is CASSTMTSGGELFF.

The sample holds a few counts of this clone. At one end, the junction sequence differs from germline, possibly due to a read error. The CDR3 goes on 3 residues after the read ends, and that part is filled in from the germline J gene. Other nucleotide sequences in the sample specify the same CDR3. The chain uses TRBV19 and TRBJ1-3; D may be TRBD1 (5 bases). From germline, CDR1 is LNHDA and CDR2 SQIVND (reference sequence). The CDR3 consists of 14 residues. The CDR3 here is CASNEGLSGNTIYF. CDR3 DNA (partial): TGTGCCAGTAACGAGGGACTCTCTGGAAACACA.

This clone was found many times. The read stops 3 residues short of the end of the CDR3; the missing end is completed from the germline J gene. The chain links TRBV2 to TRBJ1-6, with D possibly being TRBD1 (5 bases). Germline CDR1 is SNHLY and CDR2 is FYNNEI. Trimming took 2 bases from V and 5 from J, leaving 7 bases between them. CDR3 size: 14 residues. The CDR3 bases that were read are TGTGCCAGCAGTGAAAGGGGAGATAATTCACCC. Translated: CASSERGDNSP. In full, the CDR3 reads CASSERGDNSPLHF.

In its sample, this clone was seen many times. Sequencing ends 3 residues short of the CDR3 end; the germline J gene provides the rest. The chain couples TRBV11-2 to TRBJ2-5, with 7 bases fitting TRBD1. V was clipped by 5 bases and J by 6 bases; unmatched bases: 9. CDR1 and CDR2 from the germline V gene are SGHAT and FQNNGV. The CDR3 extends over 14 amino acids. The CDR3 here is CASSRHDREKTQYF. The part of the CDR3 DNA that was read is TGTGCCAGCAGCCGTCACGACAGGGAAAAGACC.

This clone was picked up many times. The read finishes 3 residues shy of the CDR3 end, and the germline J gene is used to complete it. The V call is TRBV5-1, the J call TRBJ2-3; possibly TRBD1 for D (6 bases). Germline lookup yields CDR1 SGHRS and CDR2 YFSETQ. The CDR3 is made up of 17 amino acids. V dropped 1 base and J dropped 4 bases, with 19 bases sitting between them. The CDR3 reads CASSLSRGGPHSDTQYF. Incomplete CDR3 DNA: TGCGCCAGCAGCTTGAGCAGGGGCGGCCCACATTCAGATACG.

In this sample, this clone turned up many times. The read gets to within 3 residues of the CDR3 end, and the germline J gene fills in the rest. The chain combines TRBV29-1 with TRBJ2-3, with D perhaps matching TRBD2 (6 bases). Germline CDR1 SQVTM, CDR2 ANQGSEA. The CDR3 runs to 15 residues. With 0 bases removed from V and 0 bases from J, the gap between germline ends came to 10 bases. Partial CDR3 DNA: TGCAGCGTTGAAGATCTGGGGGGTAGCACAGATACG. Its protein product is CSVEDLGGSTDT. The entire CDR3 protein reads CSVEDLGGSTDTQYF.

This clone showed up many times. The read ends 3 residues before the CDR3 terminus; that terminus is restored from the germline J gene. The chain recombines TRBV7-2 with TRBJ2-7; D may be TRBD1 (6 bases). Germline CDR1 reads SGHTA; CDR2 reads FQGNSA. Trimming took off 8 bases at V and 2 bases at J, with 13 bases between the two ends. This CDR3 is built from 13 residues. The CDR3 is CASALPGAYEQYF. The part of the CDR3 DNA that was read is TGTGCCAGCGCCCTACCAGGGGCCTACGAG.

Ten or more counts support this clone. From the germline J gene comes the end of the CDR3, since the read stops 3 residues before it. The chain uses TRBV6-7 and TRBJ2-3; maybe TRBD1 (6 bases). TRBV6-7 qualifies as an ORF whose function is uncertain. V was pared by 5 bases and J by 0 bases, with 12 bases between. CDR3 length: 15 residues. The CDR3 is CASSPSGASTDTQYF. CDR3 DNA (partial): TGTGCCAGCAGTCCCTCAGGGGCTAGCACAGATACG.

This clone has a count of ten or more. The read terminates 3 residues before the CDR3 end, so the remaining end is supplied by the germline J gene. This chain connects TRBV11-2 to TRBJ1-2; D gene unclear. From germline, CDR1 is SGHAT and CDR2 FQNNGV. CDR3 length equals 13 residues. Trimming took 5 bases from V and 6 from J, leaving 13 bases between them. The covered CDR3 bases are TGTGCCAGCAGCCCGCTTATTGGGCATGGC. Translation: CASSPLIGHG. The entire CDR3 is CASSPLIGHGYTF.

A word on this clone: A junction end diverges from the germline sequence, so it may reflect a read error. The DNA ends 3 residues before the CDR3 does, and the rest of the CDR3 is filled in from the germline J gene. The sample carries other DNA sequences with the same CDR3. The V call is TRBV7-9, the J call TRBJ1-3; no clear D. From germline, CDR1 is SEHNR and CDR2 FQNEAQ (reference sequence). The CDR3 contains 13 residues. This CDR3 reads CASRGAVGNTIYF. Partial CDR3 DNA: TGTGCCAGCAGGGGTGCGGTCGGAAACACT.

This clone was detected many times. With the read ending 3 residues before the CDR3 end, the germline J gene is used to fill in that end. This rearrangement joins TRBV20-1 to TRBJ2-7, with D possibly TRBD1 on 6 matching bases. This CDR3 contains 14 residues. CDR1 is DFQATT and CDR2 is SNEGSKA in the germline V gene (reference sequence). V lost 1 base, J lost 2 bases, and 12 bases lay in between. CDR3 sequence: CSARGTDSTYEQYF. CDR3 bases read: TGCAGTGCTAGAGGGACAGACTCGACCTACGAG.

This clone has more than one count but fewer than ten. The read ends 3 residues early relative to the CDR3; the germline J gene fills the gap. Other nucleotide sequences in the sample specify the same CDR3. This chain links TRBV18 with TRBJ1-3; 9 bases map to TRBD1. With 1 base clipped from V and 0 bases from J, the junction kept 7 bases outside the gene matches. The CDR3 consists of 18 residues. Germline V gene lookup returns CDR1 KGHSH and CDR2 LQKENI. The CDR3 DNA, read in part, is TGTGCCAGCTCACCACGCCTCGCGGGACAGGGCTCTGGAAACACC. Translating gives CASSPRLAGQGSGNT. The CDR3, in full, reads CASSPRLAGQGSGNTIYF. Filled out from reference TRBV18 and TRBJ1-3, the complete variable domain reads NAGVMQNPRHLVRRRGQEARLRCSPMKGHSHVYWYRQLPEEGLKFMVYLQKENIIDESGMPKERFSAEFPKEGPSILRIQQVVRGDSAAYFCASSPRLAGQGSGNTIYFGEGSWLTVV.

Comments on this clone: The missing CDR3 end, 3 residues past where the read stops, is filled in from the germline J gene. This chain uses TRBV11-2 with TRBJ1-6, with D possibly being TRBD1 (6 bases). CDR3 length: 13 residues. V gave up 5 bases and J gave up 9 bases, with 11 bases separating them. The germline CDR1 and CDR2 sequences are SGHAT and FQNNGV. CDR3 residues: CASSEQGGSPLHF. CDR3 DNA (partial): TGTGCCAGCAGCGAACAAGGGGGTTCACCC. Looking up the rest from reference TRBV11-2 and TRBJ1-6 gives the full variable domain: EAGVAQSPRYKIIEKRQSVAFWCNPISGHATLYWYQQILGQGPKLLIQFQNNGVVDDSQLPKDRFSAERLKGVDSTLKIQPAKLEDSAVYLCASSEQGGSPLHFGNGTRLTVT.

This clone showed up many times. CDR3 region: CASSSLTSDTQYF. Incomplete CDR3 DNA: TGTGCCAGCAGCTCATTAACTAGCGATACG. The V call is TRBV2, the J call TRBJ2-3; maybe TRBD2 (6 bases). Read data end 3 residues before the CDR3 end; the end is taken from the germline J gene. Deletions cut 6 bases from V and 6 bases from J, with 13 bases between. The V gene's germline CDR1 is SNHLY and CDR2 FYNNEI. The CDR3 totals 13 residues.

This clone was counted a few times. A read error may explain this, as a much larger clone is one base away. The read halts 3 residues ahead of the CDR3 end, with the missing end drawn from the germline J gene. The chain uses TRBV2 and TRBJ2-3, with D perhaps assigned TRBD1 or TRBD2 (5 bases each). In germline, CDR1 is SNHLY, CDR2 FYNNEI. The length of the CDR3 is 13 residues. CDR3 in amino acids: CASNPGSNQPQYF. The DNA read from the CDR3 is TGTGCCAGCAATCCAGGGAGCAATCAGCCG.

A few counts support this clone. The read finishes 3 residues shy of the CDR3 end, and the germline J gene is used to complete it. V and J are TRBV7-2 and TRBJ2-6; 7 bases are shared with TRBD1. Germline V gene data show CDR1 as SGHTA and CDR2 as FQGNSA. This CDR3 is 17 amino acids long. J gave up 2 bases and V 0 bases, and 4 bases lay outside the gene matches. The sequenced part of the CDR3 DNA is TGTGCCAGCAGCTTAGCAGGGGGCGCGACTGGGGCCAACGTC. Protein sequence: CASSLAGGATGANV. The whole CDR3 protein is CASSLAGGATGANVLTF. Full variable domain (rest looked up from reference TRBV7-2 and TRBJ2-6): GAGVSQSPSNKVTEKGKDVELRCDPISGHTALYWYRQSLGQGLEFLIYFQGNSAPDKSGLPSDRFSAERTGGSVSTLTIQRTQQEDSAVYLCASSLAGGATGANVLTFGAGSRLTVL.

Only a few counts were recorded for this clone. Read sequence stops 3 residues before the CDR3 end, and the germline J gene provides the missing end. The V gene is TRBV20-1, the J gene TRBJ2-7; 8 bases are a match to TRBD2. The germline V gene has CDR1 DFQATT and CDR2 SNEGSKA (reference sequence). The CDR3 runs to 15 residues. V was clipped by 0 bases and J by 6 bases; unmatched bases: 10. The CDR3: CSARDMASGHVEQYF. CDR3 DNA, as far as it was read: TGCAGTGCTAGAGATATGGCTAGCGGGCATGTCGAG.

A note on this clone: The read stops 3 residues short of the end of the CDR3; the missing end is completed from the germline J gene. The genes are TRBV7-3 and TRBJ2-3; 7 bases agree with TRBD2. Germline values: CDR1 SGHTA, CDR2 FQGTGA. CDR3 length equals 14 residues. CDR3 protein: CASSLTGGEETQYF. Incomplete CDR3 DNA: TGTGCCAGCAGCTTGACTGGGGGGGAAGAGACG.

This clone was observed at least ten times. CDR3 DNA, as far as it was read: TGTGCCAGCAGTGACAGGGGTAATGAG. This gives the protein CASSDRGNE. The CDR3 as a whole reads CASSDRGNEQFF. The chain recombines TRBV6-1 with TRBJ2-1, with a tentative D call TRBD1 (6 bases). The read falls 3 residues short of the CDR3 end, and the missing part is taken from the germline J gene. Trimming removed 3 bases from V and 7 bases from J, with 7 bases in between. The germline gives CDR1 MNHNS, CDR2 SASEGT. The CDR3 consists of 12 residues.

This clone has a count of ten or more. From the germline J gene comes the end of the CDR3, since the read stops 3 residues before it. The J gene is TRBJ1-2, the V gene TRBV10-1; TRBD1 matches at 7 bases. The CDR3 is made up of 14 amino acids. The J segment lost 7 bases and the V segment lost 4 bases, leaving 9 bases of the junction unmatched. Per the germline V gene, CDR1 is WNHNN and CDR2 is SYGVQD (reference sequence). CDR3 DNA, as far as it was read: TGCGCCAGCAGTGGTTCGGGACAGCCAAGTGGC. Protein: CASSGSGQPSG. The entire CDR3 is CASSGSGQPSGYTF.

This clone was picked up many times. The CDR3 is cut off 3 residues early in the read; its end comes from the germline J gene. The V and J genes are TRBV4-2 and TRBJ2-2, with D tentatively TRBD2 (5 bases). Germline values: CDR1 LGHNA, CDR2 YNFKEQ. The CDR3 is 16 amino acids. Trimming shortened V by 1 base and J by 4 bases, and 13 bases separated the two germline ends. CDR3 region: CASSQGRGAGTGELFF. The CDR3 bases that were read are TGTGCCAGCAGCCAAGGACGGGGAGCAGGCACCGGGGAG.